This entry concerns a single TCR beta chain. Its recognized antigen is unknown. No base quality information exists; no much larger clone differs at one position. Library preparation was by the immunoSEQ multiplex PCR assay. DNA from the cultured, isolated CD4+ T cells was subjected to TCR beta CDR3 sequencing. The study's own analysis went as follows. Non-productive TCR sequences were removed, reads were trimmed to the CDR3 region, and CDR3s of at least 7 amino acids were retained. Antigen-specific clonotypes were identified with the MANAFEST web app by comparing expansion in peptide wells against reference cultures. To be called positive, a clone needed expansion at FDR<0.05 compared with the reference and with all other wells, an odds ratio greater than 5, and a frequency greater than 0.1% in two replicate wells. Clonotypes significantly expanded in SARS-CoV-2 spike wells and in at least one common cold coronavirus spike condition were defined as cross-reactive. Levenshtein distance calculated with the stringdist R package was used to assess CDR3 similarity, and unrooted trees were constructed with ape in R 3.6.1. TCRdb stores this immuneACCESS table with in-frame sequences only. Part of the clones is absent; in the studies checked, under half of the shortfall reflects unresolved V genes, and no reason is known for the rest. V and J calls and clone size are those listed in that table; D and trimming were worked out from the DNA. The table for this sample lists about 73,000 clones; 73% of them were counted only once. The ten biggest clones cover less than 2.5% of the sample.

The sample is drawn from a study of vaccination effects on CD4 cells after COVID-19 (dated by TCRdb to the early 2020s). As for the study more broadly: To identify antigen-specific CD4+ T cell clonotypes by their expansion, the ViraFEST assay first stimulated PBMC with viral peptide pools and then applied TCR sequencing. The full study included some eleven COVID-19 convalescent patients and a few SARS-CoV-2-naive healthy vaccine recipients. Each well held under 2.5 million PBMC cultured in IMDM containing roughly 5.1% human AB serum, 9 to 10 IU/ml IL-2 and gentamicin, along with 8 to 10 ug/ml peptides. In the study, cultures from other donors were sequenced using the Oncomine TCR Beta short-read assay on an Illumina iSeq 100. Across the study, the median time from the second dose to post-vaccine sampling was 72 days (range 14 to 241). The study compared SARS-CoV-2 spike-specific CD4+ TCR repertoires before and after mRNA vaccination in COVID-19 convalescent patients and infection-naive vaccine recipients.

Study-wide conclusions, independent of this receptor: Among healthy vaccine recipients, nearly all vaccine-induced clones were SARS-CoV-2 mono-reactive, and only 1 of 255 was cross-reactive with common cold coronaviruses. The study was limited by a small number of convalescent patients and lacked early post-infection timepoints. Marked clonal contraction was observed in both infection-induced and vaccine-induced clones at late post-vaccination timepoints, consistent with waning T cell responses.

Trimming removed 0 bases from V and 0 bases from J, leaving 13 bases between the germline ends. The germline V gene specifies SGHDT as CDR1 and YYEEEE as CDR2. Including the terminal cysteine and phenylalanine, the CDR3 comprises 18 residues. Only the CDR3 portion is preserved as DNA: 54 bases, with reading frame beginning at the first base. After around ten days of culture, CD4+ T cells were isolated with the EasySep CD4+ T cell isolation kit. Participants received two doses of either the BNT162b2 or the mRNA-1273 mRNA SARS-CoV-2 vaccine. The absence of prior SARS-CoV-2 infection in healthy vaccine recipients was confirmed by negative nucleocapsid antibodies before and after vaccination. On days 3 and 7, half of the culture medium was replaced with fresh IL-2-containing medium. Unless otherwise noted, each peptide stimulation condition was cultured in triplicate wells. Using Ficoll-Paque Plus gradient centrifugation, PBMC were separated from whole blood and then either used fresh or cryopreserved at -140C. The QIAamp micro DNA kit was used to extract genomic DNA from the cultured CD4+ T cells.

This TCR came from a human donor who received a COVID-19 vaccine. The chain is encoded by TRBV5-6 joined to TRBJ1-6; the D gene assignment is ambiguous. Sequenced material: CD4+ T cells from PBMCs cultured without peptide, taken after COVID-19 vaccination. The CDR3 here reads CASSLGVEGSSYNSPLHF. The nucleotide sequence reads TGTGCCAGCAGCTTGGGGGTAGAAGGCAGCTCCTATAATTCACCCCTCCACTTT.